The 31 T cell receptor beta chains listed next were all sequenced from one sample in a study of blood T cell repertoires in COVID-19. Only in-frame clones appear in the TCRdb table, and some are missing; sequencing was by immunoSEQ multiplex PCR. The sample lists about 97,000 clones, roughly 86% occurring once. Source material: peripheral blood. The receptors were gathered from a human donor in a cohort sampled during active COVID-19.

The chain couples TRBV18 to TRBJ2-7; 9 bases are shared with TRBD1. V was clipped by 2 bases and J by 6 bases; unmatched bases: 11. The length of the CDR3 is 16 residues. Germline loops: CDR1 KGHSH, CDR2 LQKENI. CDR3 sequence reads: CASSPAPGTGLSEQYF. CDR3 nucleotides: TGTGCCAGCTCACCAGCTCCGGGGACAGGGCTCTCCGAGCAGTACTTC.

This clone was recorded a few times. This chain uses TRBV10-3 with TRBJ2-7; TRBD1 aligns across 9 bases. With 6 bases clipped from V and 1 base from J, the junction kept 7 bases outside the gene matches. This CDR3 region has 15 residues. Germline V lookup: CDR1 ENHRY, CDR2 SYGVKD. The CDR3 protein is CAIREAGTGSYEQYF. In nucleotides, the CDR3 is TGTGCCATCAGAGAGGCCGGGACAGGGTCCTACGAGCAGTACTTC.

This chain connects TRBV5-1 to TRBJ1-2; TRBD1 aligns across 9 bases. The CDR3 has 14 amino acids. Germline assignment: CDR1 SGHRS and CDR2 YFSETQ. V dropped 1 base and J dropped 8; count of bases not matched to a gene: 6. CDR3 sequence (DNA): TGCGCCAGCAGCTTGACCGGACAGGGGACCGGCTACACCTTC. Its protein is CASSLTGQGTGYTF.

This sequence joins TRBV5-1 and TRBJ2-7; TRBD2 aligns across 8 bases. The CDR3 is 14 amino acids. The trim removed 4 bases at V and 7 bases at J, leaving 10 bases unmatched. From germline, CDR1 is SGHRS and CDR2 YFSETQ. The CDR3 reads CASSLTRGDSEQYF. CDR3 nucleotide sequence: TGCGCCAGCAGCCTCACGCGGGGGGACTCGGAGCAGTACTTC.

The gene calls are TRBV15 and TRBJ1-4; D gene uncertain. This CDR3 has 15 residues. CDR1 is LNHNV, CDR2 YYDKDF, per germline (reference sequence). V was clipped by 0 bases and J by 5 bases, with 10 bases between them. The CDR3 loop reads CATSRDGRENEKLFF. The CDR3 region has the DNA TGTGCCACCAGCAGAGATGGCCGGGAAAATGAAAAACTGTTTTTT.

This clone has only one observation. V usage is TRBV4-2 and J usage is TRBJ2-7; D possibly corresponds to TRBD2 (6 bases). CDR1 LGHNA and CDR2 YNFKEQ come from the germline V gene. This CDR3 is 16 amino acids long. With 0 bases removed from V and 6 bases from J, the gap between germline ends came to 18 bases. CDR3 in DNA: TGTGCCAGCAGCCAAGATCATGGCGGGACGTCCACCGAGCAGTACTTC. Protein product: CASSQDHGGTSTEQYF.

The V call is TRBV14, the J call TRBJ1-1, with 8 bases matching TRBD1. J was trimmed by 5 bases and V by 4 bases; bases with no gene match: 6. This CDR3 is built from 14 residues. Germline lookup yields CDR1 SGHDN and CDR2 FVKESK. CDR3 sequence (DNA): TGTGCCAGCAGCCGATGGGACAGGCCGACTGAAGCTTTCTTT. This gives the protein CASSRWDRPTEAFF.

The V and J genes are TRBV29-1 and TRBJ2-3, with 7 nucleotides matching TRBD2. V shed 8 bases, J shed 3 bases, and the junction held 11 bases outside the gene matches. CDR3 size: 14 residues. CDR1 SQVTM and CDR2 ANQGSEA come from the germline V gene. CDR3 amino acids: CSCWTRARTDTQYF. The CDR3 bases are TGCAGCTGTTGGACTAGGGCAAGGACAGATACGCAGTATTTT.

V is TRBV9 and J is TRBJ1-2; 7 bases agree with TRBD1. Germline trimming cut 3 bases from V and 5 bases from J; bases unmatched to any gene: 16. CDR3 length: 17 residues. CDR1 is SGDLS, CDR2 YYNGEE, per germline. The CDR3 DNA sequence: TGTGCCAGCAGCGACTCTTTAGGGGGCCCCTTCGGATATGGCTACACCTTC. Its protein product is CASSDSLGGPFGYGYTF.

This clone was detected only once. The CDR3 DNA reads as TGTGCCAGTAGTAGGCGGGGCTATGAGCAGTTCTTC. Residues: CASSRRGYEQFF. This rearrangement joins TRBV19 to TRBJ2-1, with D possibly being TRBD2 (6 bases). CDR3 length: 12 residues. With 4 bases removed from V and 8 bases from J, the gap between germline ends came to 9 bases. Germline V gene sequence: CDR1 LNHDA, CDR2 SQIVND (reference sequence).

The chain recombines TRBV5-6 with TRBJ2-7; D is uncertain. This CDR3 is built from 14 residues. Trimming removed 0 bases at V and 6 bases at J, with 13 bases between. Germline CDR1 reads SGHDT; CDR2 reads YYEEEE. DNA of the CDR3: TGTGCCAGCAGCTTGGGGTTCGATTTGCGCGAGCAGTACTTC. Translating it yields CASSLGFDLREQYF.

The chain recombines TRBV7-8 with TRBJ2-7; 10 nucleotides align to TRBD2. The CDR3 has 15 residues. Losses at the gene ends were 5 bases for V and 3 bases for J; bases not matched to a gene: 7. In germline, CDR1 is SGHVS, CDR2 FQNEAQ. The CDR3 sequence: CASSELSGRLYEQYF. The CDR3 coding sequence is TGTGCCAGCAGCGAACTTAGCGGGAGGCTCTACGAGCAGTACTTC.

This chain uses TRBV7-9 with TRBJ2-7, with D tentatively TRBD2 (6 bases). This CDR3 is 13 amino acids long. V shed 3 bases and J shed 3 bases, with 9 bases lying between them. CDR1 SEHNR and CDR2 FQNEAQ come from the germline V gene (reference sequence). The CDR3 protein is CASSLGGNYEQYF. CDR3 bases: TGTGCCAGCAGCTTGGGCGGGAACTACGAGCAGTACTTC.

The J gene is TRBJ2-1, the V gene TRBV24-1, with TRBD2 identical over 11 bases. This CDR3 comprises 17 residues. Germline lookup yields CDR1 KGHDR and CDR2 SFDVKD. V was clipped by 3 bases and J by 4 bases; unmatched bases: 7. The CDR3 region is CATSDTLAGGLYNEQFF. CDR3 nucleotide sequence: TGTGCCACCAGTGATACCCTAGCGGGAGGACTATACAATGAGCAGTTCTTC.

The chain joins TRBV7-8 to TRBJ1-4; a weak D match, TRBD1 (6 bases). This CDR3 has 18 amino acids. The V end lost 5 bases, the J end lost 0 bases, and 19 bases lay between the germline ends. Germline loops: CDR1 SGHVS, CDR2 FQNEAQ. The CDR3 DNA is TGTGCCAGCAGCCCACTCCAGGGGTTGGGGGCAACTAATGAAAAACTGTTTTTT. Amino acids: CASSPLQGLGATNEKLFF.

The chain links TRBV5-5 to TRBJ2-7; the D gene is possibly TRBD2 (6 bases). V was shortened by 1 base and J by 4 bases, with 12 bases between the two germline ends. There are 14 residues in the CDR3. Germline V gene data show CDR1 as SGHKS and CDR2 as YYEKEE (reference sequence). CDR3 nucleotide sequence: TGTGCCAGCAGCTTGTCTAGCGAGCGGTACGAGCAGTACTTC. It yields the protein CASSLSSERYEQYF.

The chain uses TRBV7-9 and TRBJ1-2; a weak D match, TRBD1 (6 bases). Germline assignment: CDR1 SEHNR and CDR2 FQNEAQ (reference sequence). The CDR3 totals 14 residues. Trimming stripped 5 bases from V and 5 bases from J, with 15 bases between. DNA of the CDR3: TGTGCCAGCAGCCTAGGGTTCCAGGGGTATGGCTACACCTTC. This codes for CASSLGFQGYGYTF.

The rearrangement uses TRBV6-6 and TRBJ1-4, with TRBD1 matching 9 bases. V was clipped by 5 bases and J by 3 bases; unmatched bases: 7. The length of the CDR3 is 16 residues. The germline CDR1 and CDR2 sequences are MNHNY and SVGAGI (reference sequence). DNA for the CDR3: TGTGCCAGCAGTGGGGACAGGGCGACGTCTAATGAAAAACTGTTTTTT. Amino acids: CASSGDRATSNEKLFF.

The chain combines TRBV5-1 with TRBJ2-1, with 9 bases that match TRBD2. This CDR3 region has 15 residues. Germline CDR1 reads SGHRS; CDR2 reads YFSETQ. With 4 bases clipped from V and 4 bases from J, the junction kept 6 bases outside the gene matches. The chain's CDR3 is CASSATSGAYNEQFF. The CDR3 DNA is TGCGCCAGCAGCGCGACTAGCGGAGCTTACAATGAGCAGTTCTTC.

This clone counts as medium-sized (0.01 to 0.1%). V usage is TRBV5-1 and J usage is TRBJ1-5; D ambiguous. This CDR3 is built from 14 residues. V was pared by 4 bases and J by 5 bases, with 13 bases between. Germline-derived CDR1 and CDR2 are SGHRS and YFSETQ. CDR3 sequence: CASSPETRDQPQHF. The CDR3 DNA sequence: TGCGCCAGCAGCCCGGAGACCCGGGATCAGCCCCAGCATTTT. Together with reference TRBV5-1 and TRBJ1-5, the CDR3 gives the full variable domain: KAGVTQTPRYLIKTRGQQVTLSCSPISGHRSVSWYQQTPGQGLQFLFEYFSETQRNKGNFPGRFSGRQFSNSRSEMNVSTLELGDSALYLCASSPETRDQPQHFGDGTRLSIL.

CDR3 region: CASSVGGYSGIGNEQFF. The CDR3 coding sequence is TGTGCCAGCAGCGTAGGAGGGTATAGCGGGATTGGCAATGAGCAGTTCTTC. The chain recombines TRBV9 with TRBJ2-1, with TRBD2 identical over 8 bases. The CDR3 has 17 residues. Germline V lookup: CDR1 SGDLS, CDR2 YYNGEE. Trimming removed 0 bases from V and 6 bases from J; junction bases left unmatched: 11.

This clone was seen more than once but under ten times. The chain employs TRBV28 and TRBJ2-2; TRBD1 matches 9 bases. V trimming: 2 bases; J trimming: 7 bases; junction bases outside the gene matches: 5. The length of the CDR3 is 15 residues. Germline assignment: CDR1 MDHEN and CDR2 SYDVKM. CDR3 sequence: CASSLAGQGIGELFF. DNA for the CDR3: TGTGCCAGCAGTTTAGCAGGACAGGGGATCGGGGAGCTGTTTTTT.

The CDR3 coding sequence is TGTGCCAGCAGTGCCGGGACAGGGGGCTTCAATGAGCAGTTCTTC. Protein: CASSAGTGGFNEQFF. V and J are TRBV2 and TRBJ2-1, with 12 bases identical to TRBD1. This CDR3 comprises 15 residues. Germline V gene lookup returns CDR1 SNHLY and CDR2 FYNNEI. The ends lost 4 bases at V and 6 bases at J; junction bases unmatched: 4.

This chain joins TRBV6-1 and TRBJ2-5; 7 bases line up with TRBD1. Germline V gene sequence: CDR1 MNHNS, CDR2 SASEGT. The CDR3 loop spans 13 amino acids. The V gene end was trimmed by 3 bases and the J gene end by 2 bases; junction bases not matched to a gene: 0. The CDR3 DNA reads as TGTGCCAGCAGTGAGACAGGGCAAGAGACCCAGTACTTC. Translating it yields CASSETGQETQYF.

This chain joins TRBV6-5 and TRBJ1-4; D remains unclear. Trimming took off 0 bases at V and 5 bases at J, with 10 bases between the two ends. The germline gives CDR1 MNHEY, CDR2 SVGAGI. There are 15 residues in the CDR3. The CDR3 sequence is CASSYSGGLNEKLFF. The CDR3 region has the DNA TGTGCCAGCAGTTACTCGGGCGGGCTGAATGAAAAACTGTTTTTT.

J is TRBJ1-2 and V is TRBV19; 9 positions match TRBD1. Germline lookup yields CDR1 LNHDA and CDR2 SQIVND (reference sequence). With V trimmed by 5 bases and J by 8 bases, 12 bases remained unmatched. The CDR3 spans 15 residues. CDR3 nucleotide sequence: TGTGCCAGTAGTCTGAAGGCCGGGACAGGGTTCGGCTACACCTTC. Translating it yields CASSLKAGTGFGYTF. The variable domain in full, completed from reference TRBV19 and TRBJ1-2, reads DGGITQSPKYLFRKEGQNVTLSCEQNLNHDAMYWYRQDPGQGLRLIYYSQIVNDFQKGDIAEGYSVSREKKESFPLTVTSAQKNPTAFYLCASSLKAGTGFGYTFGSGTRLTVV.

This clone was counted once. The gene calls are TRBV11-2 and TRBJ2-5; 8 bases are shared with TRBD1. With V trimmed by 4 bases and J by 2 bases, 6 bases remained unmatched. There are 15 residues in the CDR3. Germline lookup yields CDR1 SGHAT and CDR2 FQNNGV. The CDR3: CASSYRTGIQETQYF. DNA for the CDR3: TGTGCCAGCAGCTACCGGACAGGGATACAAGAGACCCAGTACTTC. Full variable domain (outside the CDR3, taken from reference TRBV11-2 and TRBJ2-5): EAGVAQSPRYKIIEKRQSVAFWCNPISGHATLYWYQQILGQGPKLLIQFQNNGVVDDSQLPKDRFSAERLKGVDSTLKIQPAKLEDSAVYLCASSYRTGIQETQYFGPGTRLLVL.

This clone was counted once. The chain employs TRBV7-2 and TRBJ1-2; D call uncertain. From germline, CDR1 is SGHTA and CDR2 FQGNSA. The CDR3 covers 13 residues. V lost 2 bases, J lost 8 bases, and 12 bases lay in between. In nucleotides, the CDR3 is TGTGCCAGCAGCTTATCAGAGTTGAGGGGCTACACCTTC. As protein: CASSLSELRGYTF.

There are a few counts of this clone. The rearrangement uses TRBV28 and TRBJ1-6; tentatively, D is TRBD1 (5 bases). V lost 5 bases, J lost 9 bases, and 11 bases lay in between. Looked up from germline, CDR1 is MDHEN and CDR2 is SYDVKM. The CDR3 runs to 13 residues. The CDR3 here is CASSRMGLSPLHF. The CDR3, as DNA: TGTGCCAGCAGTCGAATGGGGCTTTCACCCCTCCACTTT.

The V call is TRBV19, the J call TRBJ2-7, with D maybe TRBD1 (6 bases). Germline V CDR1 and CDR2: LNHDA, SQIVND (reference sequence). This CDR3 is built from 18 residues. Between the trimmed V and J ends, which lost 1 base and 1 base, there was a span of 20 bases. CDR3 sequence (DNA): TGTGCCAGTAGTATAGGCCGACGCAGGGGCCTTTCGTCCTACGAGCAGTACTTC. This gives the protein CASSIGRRRGLSSYEQYF.

The chain combines TRBV27 with TRBJ2-3; 10 nucleotides align to TRBD2. The trim removed 8 bases at V and 5 bases at J, leaving 10 bases unmatched. Germline V gene sequence: CDR1 MNHEY, CDR2 SMNVEV (reference sequence). The CDR3 totals 15 residues. CDR3 residues: CASGLSGRAGDTQYF. The CDR3 DNA is TGTGCCAGCGGGCTAAGCGGGAGGGCGGGAGATACGCAGTATTTT.